Below are 18 T cell receptor beta chains sequenced from a single sample in a study of response to subunit inactivated influenza vaccine. TCRdb passed the RT-PCR reads through MiXCR, listing each CDR3 protein once. The sample shows more than 150,000 distinct CDR3 sequences, about 11% of them seen only once. The sample in question was CD8+ T cells sorted from PBMCs, obtained roughly 24 months after vaccination. These receptors were taken from a man in his fifties or sixties who received an inactivated influenza vaccine.

The sample holds many counts of this clonotype. V gene TRBV19 combines with J gene TRBJ2-7; TRBD2 agrees at 9 bases. J gave up 3 bases and V 5 bases, and 8 bases lay outside the gene matches. The CDR3 is made up of 15 amino acids. Germline CDR1 and CDR2: LNHDA and SQIVND (reference sequence). Here the CDR3 reads CASSAALAGNYEQYF. CDR3 sequence (DNA): TGTGCCAGTAGTGCCGCCCTAGCGGGAAACTACGAGCAGTACTTC.

This clonotype was counted ten times or more. V gene TRBV29-1 combines with J gene TRBJ1-3; D unclear. Per the germline V gene, CDR1 is SQVTM and CDR2 is ANQGSEA. Trimming shortened V by 5 bases and J by 2 bases, and 7 bases separated the two germline ends. CDR3 length equals 12 residues. The CDR3 DNA reads as TGCAGCGTTACGGCGCCTGGAAACACCATATATTTT. Amino acid sequence: CSVTAPGNTIYF.

There are a few counts of this clonotype. This chain joins TRBV11-2 and TRBJ2-3; the D call may be TRBD1 or TRBD2 (5 bases each). This CDR3 is 17 amino acids long. Per germline, CDR1 SGHAT and CDR2 FQNNGV. V was shortened by 2 bases and J by 6 bases, with 21 bases between the two germline ends. As DNA, the CDR3 is TGTGCCAGCAGCTTATGGGGGAGAGGTGGGGAATTTGATACGCAGTATTTT. Amino acids: CASSLWGRGGEFDTQYF.

This clonotype was seen only a few times. The J gene is TRBJ2-7, the V gene TRBV4-1, with 10 positions matching TRBD1. With V trimmed by 1 base and J by 5 bases, 5 bases remained unmatched. The CDR3 length is 15 residues. Germline CDR1 and CDR2: MGHRA and YSYEKL. The DNA of the CDR3 is TGCGCCAGCAGCCAAGTGACAGGGGGCCTAAACGAGCAGTACTTC. Its translation is CASSQVTGGLNEQYF.

This clonotype was detected a few times. The genes are TRBV6-5 and TRBJ2-7; no firm D call. This CDR3 is 16 amino acids long. V was cut by 0 bases and J by 7 bases, with 19 bases left in between. The germline V gene has CDR1 MNHEY and CDR2 SVGAGI. In nucleotides, the CDR3 is TGTGCCAGCAGTTACTCTCCCACGGGCTCCTTGTGGGAGCAGTACTTC. Translation: CASSYSPTGSLWEQYF.

This clonotype was seen a handful of times. V and J are TRBV6-1 and TRBJ2-1; D call uncertain. The CDR3 consists of 15 residues. Germline CDR1 and CDR2: MNHNS and SASEGT. V lost 4 bases, J lost 6 bases, and 16 bases lay in between. The CDR3 protein is CASSVTELYINEQFF. CDR3 nucleotide sequence: TGTGCCAGCAGTGTAACAGAACTCTACATCAATGAGCAGTTCTTC.

A few counts support this clonotype. The rearrangement joins TRBV4-3 to TRBJ2-2; possibly TRBD1 for D (6 bases). V shed 4 bases and J shed 8 bases, with 17 bases lying between them. CDR1 is LGHNA and CDR2 is YSLEER in the germline V gene. The CDR3 is 15 amino acids. The CDR3 is CASSPLGAGSGELFF. CDR3 DNA: TGCGCCAGCAGCCCCCTGGGGGCAGGATCGGGGGAGCTGTTTTTT.

The genes are TRBV27 and TRBJ2-7, with 10 positions matching TRBD1. J was trimmed by 0 bases and V by 2 bases; bases with no gene match: 10. The germline V gene has CDR1 MNHEY and CDR2 SMNVEV (reference sequence). The CDR3 totals 18 residues. The CDR3 coding sequence is TGTGCCAGCAGTTTACTGCCGGACAGGGGGATCGGCTCCTACGAGCAGTACTTC. It is translated as CASSLLPDRGIGSYEQYF.

This clonotype was seen a few times. The chain links TRBV7-8 to TRBJ2-1; D perhaps matches TRBD1 (7 bases). This CDR3 region has 16 residues. Germline assignment: CDR1 SGHVS and CDR2 FQNEAQ. Trimming left V 5 bases short and J 4 bases short, with 18 bases between. CDR3 bases: TGTGCCAGCAGCCCTTTGGAGGGACAGTCTTACAATGAGCAGTTCTTC. This translates into CASSPLEGQSYNEQFF. Supplemented by reference TRBV7-8 and TRBJ2-1, the full variable domain reads GAGVSQSPRYKVAKRGQDVALRCDPISGHVSLFWYQQALGQGPEFLTYFQNEAQLDKSGLPSDRFFAERPEGSVSTLKIQRTQQEDSAVYLCASSPLEGQSYNEQFFGPGTRLTVL.

CDR3 loop: CASSPGHPLHF. The CDR3 region has the DNA TGTGCCAGCAGCCCCGGGCACCCCCTCCACTTT. This sequence joins TRBV2 and TRBJ1-6; D is undetermined. The CDR3 has 11 residues. The V end was cut by 6 bases, the J end by 13 bases, with 10 bases between. CDR1 and CDR2 from the germline V gene are SNHLY and FYNNEI.

This clonotype was counted many times. This chain uses TRBV10-3 with TRBJ2-2, with 11 bases that match TRBD1. V dropped 4 bases and J dropped 1; count of bases not matched to a gene: 2. The CDR3 is 16 amino acids. In germline, CDR1 is ENHRY, CDR2 SYGVKD. CDR3 sequence reads: CAISGTGGENTGELFF. DNA for the CDR3: TGTGCCATCAGTGGGACAGGGGGCGAGAACACCGGGGAGCTGTTTTTT.

V gene TRBV5-6 combines with J gene TRBJ2-3, with a weak D call TRBD2 (6 bases). Per the germline V gene, CDR1 is SGHDT and CDR2 is YYEEEE. The CDR3 sequence is 14 residues long. Trimming shortened V by 2 bases and J by 6 bases, and 13 bases separated the two germline ends. The CDR3, as DNA: TGTGCCAGCAGCTTTGGGACTTCATCCGATACGCAGTATTTT. This translates into CASSFGTSSDTQYF.

The V call is TRBV5-1, the J call TRBJ2-5, with 12 nucleotides matching TRBD2. V trimming: 1 base; J trimming: 4 bases; junction bases outside the gene matches: 2. The germline CDR1 and CDR2 sequences are SGHRS and YFSETQ. This CDR3 has 15 residues. The CDR3 DNA sequence: TGCGCCAGCAGCTTGACTAGCGGGGGGTTAGAGACCCAGTACTTC. Residues: CASSLTSGGLETQYF. Variable domain in full (rest from reference TRBV5-1 and TRBJ2-5): KAGVTQTPRYLIKTRGQQVTLSCSPISGHRSVSWYQQTPGQGLQFLFEYFSETQRNKGNFPGRFSGRQFSNSRSEMNVSTLELGDSALYLCASSLTSGGLETQYFGPGTRLLVL.

This clonotype was counted only a few times. The chain uses TRBV6-5 and TRBJ1-1, with unresolved D. From germline, CDR1 is MNHEY and CDR2 SVGAGI. V shed 0 bases and J shed 7 bases, with 15 bases lying between them. CDR3 length: 15 residues. CDR3: CASSYSTPGPLEAFF. CDR3 in DNA: TGTGCCAGCAGTTACTCGACGCCAGGCCCCCTTGAAGCTTTCTTT.

V usage is TRBV7-9 and J usage is TRBJ2-5; the D gene could be TRBD1 or TRBD2 (6 bases each). The CDR3 is 15 amino acids. V was clipped by 5 bases and J by 1 base, with 14 bases between them. Germline CDR1 reads SEHNR; CDR2 reads FQNEAQ (reference sequence). Written as DNA, the CDR3 is TGTGCCAGCAGCCTTTGGGGGGACATCCAAGAGACCCAGTACTTC. Its translation is CASSLWGDIQETQYF.

This clonotype was counted at least ten times. The chain has TRBV12-3 or TRBV12-4 and TRBJ2-7, with TRBD1 matching over 7 bases. V trimming: 7 bases; J trimming: 7 bases; junction bases outside the gene matches: 7. This CDR3 is built from 12 residues. The CDR3 is CASKEGAKEQYF. In DNA, the CDR3 is TGTGCCAGCAAAGAGGGGGCGAAGGAGCAGTACTTC.

This clonotype was counted only a few times. V and J are TRBV7-6 and TRBJ2-7; 8 positions match TRBD1. Germline lookup yields CDR1 SGHVS and CDR2 FNYEAQ. J gave up 3 bases and V 5 bases, and 3 bases lay outside the gene matches. The CDR3 runs to 13 residues. The CDR3 protein is CASSEDRDYEQYF. The CDR3 coding sequence is TGTGCCAGCAGCGAGGACAGGGACTACGAGCAGTACTTC.

There are a few counts of this clonotype. J is TRBJ1-5 and V is TRBV6-2 or TRBV6-3; the D is unclear. Germline V lookup: CDR1 MNHEY, CDR2 SVGEGT. The ends were cut back, 5 bases at V and 1 base at J, with 9 bases in the middle. The CDR3 is 14 amino acids. The CDR3 coding sequence is TGTGCCAGCAGTCCGTGGATCAGCAATCAGCCCCAGCATTTT. It specifies CASSPWISNQPQHF.